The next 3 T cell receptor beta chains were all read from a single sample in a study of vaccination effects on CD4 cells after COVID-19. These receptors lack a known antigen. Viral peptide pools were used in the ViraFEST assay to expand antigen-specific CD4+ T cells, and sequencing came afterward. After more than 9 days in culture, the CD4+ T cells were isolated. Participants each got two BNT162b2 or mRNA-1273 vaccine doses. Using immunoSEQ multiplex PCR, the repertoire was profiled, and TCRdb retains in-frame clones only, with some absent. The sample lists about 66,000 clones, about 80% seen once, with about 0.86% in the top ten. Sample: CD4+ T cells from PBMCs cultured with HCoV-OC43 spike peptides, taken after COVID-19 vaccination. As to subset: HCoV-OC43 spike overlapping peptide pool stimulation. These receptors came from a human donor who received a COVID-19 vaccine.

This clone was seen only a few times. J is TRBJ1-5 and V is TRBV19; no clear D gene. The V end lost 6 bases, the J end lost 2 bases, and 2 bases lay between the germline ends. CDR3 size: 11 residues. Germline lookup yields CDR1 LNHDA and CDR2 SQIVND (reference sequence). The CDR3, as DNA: TGTGCCAGTAGAGGCAATCAGCCCCAGCATTTT. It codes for CASRGNQPQHF.

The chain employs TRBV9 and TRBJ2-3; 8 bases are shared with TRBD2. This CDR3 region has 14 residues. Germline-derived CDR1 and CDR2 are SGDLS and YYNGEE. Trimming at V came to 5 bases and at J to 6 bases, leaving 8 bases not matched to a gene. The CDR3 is CASRGLAGGDTQYF. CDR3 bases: TGTGCCAGCAGGGGTCTAGCGGGTGGGGATACGCAGTATTTT.

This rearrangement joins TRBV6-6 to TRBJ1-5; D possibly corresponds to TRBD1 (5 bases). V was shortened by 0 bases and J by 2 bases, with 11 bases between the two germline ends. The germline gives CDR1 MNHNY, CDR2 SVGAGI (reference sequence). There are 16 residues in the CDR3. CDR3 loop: CASSYSHGAGNQPQHF. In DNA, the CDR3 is TGTGCCAGCAGTTACTCCCATGGGGCTGGCAATCAGCCCCAGCATTTT.